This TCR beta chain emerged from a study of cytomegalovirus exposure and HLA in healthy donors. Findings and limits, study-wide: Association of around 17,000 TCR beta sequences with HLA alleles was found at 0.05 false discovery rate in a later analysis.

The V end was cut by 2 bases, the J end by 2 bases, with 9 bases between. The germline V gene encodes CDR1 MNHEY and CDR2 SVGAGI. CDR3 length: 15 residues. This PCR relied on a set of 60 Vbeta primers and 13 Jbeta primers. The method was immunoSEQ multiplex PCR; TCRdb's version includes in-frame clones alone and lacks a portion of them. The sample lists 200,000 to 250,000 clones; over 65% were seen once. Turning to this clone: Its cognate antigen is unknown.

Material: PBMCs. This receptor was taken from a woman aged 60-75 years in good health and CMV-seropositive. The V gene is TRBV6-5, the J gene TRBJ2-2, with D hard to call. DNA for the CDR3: TGTGCCAGCAGTTACGGGCCGTCCAACACCGGGGAGCTGTTTTTT. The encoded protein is CASSYGPSNTGELFF.